These T cell receptor beta chains were read from a single sample in a study of shared clonotypes between healthy human individuals. This table comes from immunoSEQ multiplex PCR, and its TCRdb copy is limited to in-frame clones, with some not included. The sample carries about 1.9 million clones, around 95% recorded once. Sequencing input: naive CD8+ T cells from PBMCs. The receptors were gathered from a man younger than 35 in good health. Some clones in this sample may be carry-over from other donors' samples. CDR3s include the opening cysteine and the closing phenylalanine or tryptophan. A D gene is named only where the DNA matches it firmly. Rows give clone size only sometimes, using once, few, many, or a class for an expanded clone.

size	V	D	J	DNA	CDR3
-	TRBV27	-	TRBJ2-1	TGTGCCAGCAGCCCGTTCCAGGGTGGCTACAATGAGCAGTTCTTC	CASSPFQGGYNEQFF
-	TRBV9	TRBD1	TRBJ2-5	TGTGCCAGCAGCGCACCTGGACAGGGGAGGAGAGAGACCCAGTACTTC	CASSAPGQGRRETQYF
-	TRBV27	-	TRBJ2-7	TGTGCCAGCAGTTTAGCCCAAAACTACGAGCAGTACTTC	CASSLAQNYEQYF
-	TRBV9	TRBD1	TRBJ2-7	TGTGCCAGCAGCGTCCCGGGACAGGGCTTCTCCTACGAGCAGTACTTC	CASSVPGQGFSYEQYF
-	TRBV7-9	-	TRBJ2-5	TGTGCCAGCAGCCACCTCGGTGCCCAAGAGACCCAGTACTTC	CASSHLGAQETQYF
once	TRBV4-2	-	TRBJ1-1	TGTGCCAGCAGCCTTCGAAAGGCAGCTGAAGCTTTCTTT	CASSLRKAAEAFF
-	TRBV6-5	-	TRBJ2-1	TGTGCCAGCAGTTACTCGCCCGAGAGCTCCTACAATGAGCAGTTCTTC	CASSYSPESSYNEQFF
-	TRBV28	-	TRBJ1-4	TGTGCCAGCAGTTACGGTGCAACTAATGAAAAACTGTTTTTT	CASSYGATNEKLFF
-	TRBV6-5	-	TRBJ2-7	TGTGCCAGCAGTTACTCAGAGGCCGGGGAGAAGTACTTC	CASSYSEAGEKYF
-	TRBV11-3	-	TRBJ1-2	TGTGCCAGCAGCCTTATGAGATTCAGTGACACCTTC	CASSLMRFSDTF
-	TRBV28	TRBD2	TRBJ2-1	TGTGCCAGCAGCCTGAGGGGAGGGTACAATGAGCAGTTCTTC	CASSLRGGYNEQFF
-	TRBV28	-	TRBJ1-1	TGTGCCAGCAGTGAATCCGCGATTCTAGCAGACACTGAAGCTTTCTTT	CASSESAILADTEAFF
-	TRBV5-4	-	TRBJ1-1	TGTGCCAGCAGTACCGGGACTTCGAACACTGAAGCTTTCTTT	CASSTGTSNTEAFF
once	TRBV4-3	TRBD1	TRBJ1-4	TGCGCCAGCAGCCGGGCGGACAGGGGGCATGAACTGTTTTTT	CASSRADRGHELFF
few	TRBV5-1	TRBD1	TRBJ1-1	TGCGCCAGCAGCATTACAGGGGCGAGAACTGAAGCTTTCTTT	CASSITGARTEAFF
few	TRBV7-9	-	TRBJ1-5	TGTGCCAGCAGCTTAGGGTATAGCAATCAGCCCCAGCATTTT	CASSLGYSNQPQHF
-	TRBV6-5	TRBD1	TRBJ1-1	TGTGCCAGCAGAGTCGACAGGGCGAACACTGAAGCTTTCTTT	CASRVDRANTEAFF
-	TRBV7-3	TRBD2	TRBJ2-7	TGTGCCAGCAGCTTAGCAGTTGCGGGAGGTAGCGAGCAGTACTTC	CASSLAVAGGSEQYF
-	TRBV2	TRBD2	TRBJ2-7	TGTGCCAGCAACTCCTTTGGCGGGAGCAACTACGAGCAGTACTTC	CASNSFGGSNYEQYF
-	TRBV7-9	-	TRBJ1-1	TGTGCCAGCAGCTTAGACCGAAACACTGAAGCTTTCTTT	CASSLDRNTEAFF
-	TRBV2	-	TRBJ2-7	TGTGCCAGCAACCCGGGACCGTACGAGCAGTACTTC	CASNPGPYEQYF
-	TRBV13	-	TRBJ2-7	TGTGCCAGCAGCCCCCACCTCGAGGGCGAGCAGTACTTC	CASSPHLEGEQYF
-	TRBV15	-	TRBJ2-7	TGTGCCACCAGCTCCCATCCACGGGGAGTCTCCTACGAGCAGTACTTC	CATSSHPRGVSYEQYF
once	TRBV4-3	-	TRBJ2-6	TGCGCCAGCAGCCAAGACACGTCTGGGGCCAACGTCCTGACTTTC	CASSQDTSGANVLTF
once	TRBV11-2	-	TRBJ2-7	TGTGCCAGCAGACAAGGTGCTTACGAGCAGTACTTC	CASRQGAYEQYF
-	TRBV28	-	TRBJ2-3	TGTGCCAGCAGTTTTTCCGGCACAGATACGCAGTATTTT	CASSFSGTDTQYF
-	TRBV2	TRBD1	TRBJ1-3	TGTGCCAGCTTAGACAGGGAGGCTTCTTACTCTGGAAACACCATATATTTT	CASLDREASYSGNTIYF
-	TRBV6-6	-	TRBJ2-7	TGTGCCAGCAGTAAGGGAGCGTACGAGCAGTACTTC	CASSKGAYEQYF
-	TRBV9	-	TRBJ1-2	TGTGCCAGCAGCGGTTATAAAACAGCTAACTATGGCTACACCTTC	CASSGYKTANYGYTF
-	TRBV28	TRBD2	TRBJ2-1	TGTGCCAGCAGTTCCCGACTAGCGGGATTTTACAATGAGCAGTTCTTC	CASSSRLAGFYNEQFF
few	TRBV4-1	-	TRBJ2-2	TGCGCCAGCAGCTACAGGACCGGGGAGCTGTTTTTT	CASSYRTGELFF
-	TRBV4-3	TRBD1	TRBJ2-1	TGCGCCAGCAGCCGCCTGACAGGGGAGTTCTATGAGCAGTTCTTC	CASSRLTGEFYEQFF
-	TRBV27	-	TRBJ1-2	TGTGCCAGCAGTTTGTTCCAGGGTTCCTATGGCTACACCTTC	CASSLFQGSYGYTF
-	TRBV7-3	TRBD2	TRBJ2-1	TGTGCCAGCAGAAAGGGACTAGCGGACAATGAGCAGTTCTTC	CASRKGLADNEQFF
-	TRBV11-3	-	TRBJ2-2	TGTGCCAGCAGCTTAGGCATAGGGCAGGCCGGGGAGCTGTTTTTT	CASSLGIGQAGELFF
once	TRBV19	TRBD2	TRBJ2-2	TGTGCCAGTAGTAACTGGCGGGAGGGAACGGCCGGGGAGCTGTTTTTT	CASSNWREGTAGELFF
-	TRBV19	-	TRBJ1-2	TGTGCCAGTAGTTGGACCGGGACCTTAAAGGGTGGCTACACCTTC	CASSWTGTLKGGYTF
-	TRBV7-2	-	TRBJ2-1	TGTGCCAGCAGCTTAGTGGGTAGGGGTAATGAGCAGTTCTTC	CASSLVGRGNEQFF
-	TRBV13	TRBD2	TRBJ2-1	TGTGCCAGCAGCTTAGGTGCGGGACTAGCGGCTGAGCAGTTCTTC	CASSLGAGLAAEQFF
-	TRBV6-5	-	TRBJ2-7	TGTGCCAGCAGTTACTCAGCAGGGCACCTCGCCTACGAGCAGTACTTC	CASSYSAGHLAYEQYF
-	TRBV11-2	TRBD2	TRBJ2-1	TGTGCCAGCAGCCCGTGGACTAGCGGGAGGGCCGATGAGCAGTTCTTC	CASSPWTSGRADEQFF
-	TRBV14	-	TRBJ2-7	TGTGCCAGCAGCCAAGGGTACAGTGCCTACGAGCAGTACTTC	CASSQGYSAYEQYF
-	TRBV7-9	-	TRBJ1-1	TGTGCCAGCAGCAGGCCGGTCCCTGTAGACACTGAAGCTTTCTTT	CASSRPVPVDTEAFF
-	TRBV27	-	TRBJ2-7	TGTGCCAGCGGAGCTGAATTAGCGCAGTACTTC	CASGAELAQYF
-	TRBV7-8	TRBD1	TRBJ2-1	TGTGCCAGCAGCCTGGGACAGGGGGCTTCCAACTCCTACAATGAGCAGTTCTTC	CASSLGQGASNSYNEQFF
-	TRBV7-9	-	TRBJ1-3	TGTGCCAGCAGCCAGCGGGCCTTAGGAAACACCATATATTTT	CASSQRALGNTIYF
-	TRBV5-6	-	TRBJ1-5	TGTGCCAGCAGCCCACACCAGGGGATGTATCAGCCCCAGCATTTT	CASSPHQGMYQPQHF
-	TRBV6-1	-	TRBJ1-1	TGTGCCAGCAGGTACAGGGAGAACACTGAAGCTTTCTTT	CASRYRENTEAFF
-	TRBV9	TRBD1	TRBJ2-7	TGTGCCAGCAGCGAGGGACAGGGAGGCGAGCAGTACTTC	CASSEGQGGEQYF
-	TRBV2	-	TRBJ2-1	TGTGCCAGCAGTCCTGACCTCGCCGCCTACAATGAGCAGTTCTTC	CASSPDLAAYNEQFF
-	TRBV10-3	TRBD2	TRBJ2-3	TGTGCCATCATGTCTAGCGGGAACGGAGCAGATACGCAGTATTTT	CAIMSSGNGADTQYF
-	TRBV4-3	-	TRBJ2-7	TGCGCCAGCAGCCAAGGTTTACTCGGATCCTACGAGCAGTACTTC	CASSQGLLGSYEQYF
once	TRBV19	-	TRBJ2-5	TGTGCCAGTAGTATAGGTCGGGGAGAGACCCAGTACTTC	CASSIGRGETQYF
-	TRBV11-2	-	TRBJ1-4	TGTGCCAGCAGATCGGGGAAACCGGGGTGGGAAAAACTGTTTTTT	CASRSGKPGWEKLFF